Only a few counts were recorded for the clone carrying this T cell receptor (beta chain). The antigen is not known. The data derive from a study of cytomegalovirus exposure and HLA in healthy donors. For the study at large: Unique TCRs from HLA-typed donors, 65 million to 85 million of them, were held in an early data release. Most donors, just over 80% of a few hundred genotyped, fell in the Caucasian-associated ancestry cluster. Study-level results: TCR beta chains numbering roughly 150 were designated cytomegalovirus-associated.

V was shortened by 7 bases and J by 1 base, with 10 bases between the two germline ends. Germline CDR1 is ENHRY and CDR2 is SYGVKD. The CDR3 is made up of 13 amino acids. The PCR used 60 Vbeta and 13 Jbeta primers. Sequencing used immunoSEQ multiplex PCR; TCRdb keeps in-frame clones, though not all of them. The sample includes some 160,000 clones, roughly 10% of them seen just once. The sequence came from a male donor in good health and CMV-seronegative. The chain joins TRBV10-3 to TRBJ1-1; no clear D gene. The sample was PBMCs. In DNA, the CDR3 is TGTGCCATCAAAGAGGCTCCGAACACTGAAGCTTTCTTT. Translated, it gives CAIKEAPNTEAFF.